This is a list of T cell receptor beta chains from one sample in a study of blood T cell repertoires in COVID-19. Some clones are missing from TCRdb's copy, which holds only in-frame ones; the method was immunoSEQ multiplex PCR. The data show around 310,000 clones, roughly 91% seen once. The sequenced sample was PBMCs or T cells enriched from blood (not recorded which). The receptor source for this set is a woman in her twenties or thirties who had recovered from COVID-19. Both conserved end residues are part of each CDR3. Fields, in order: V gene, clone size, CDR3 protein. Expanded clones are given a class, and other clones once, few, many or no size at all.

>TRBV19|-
CASRTGWETEAFF
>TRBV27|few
CASSLAGSEQYF
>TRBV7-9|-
CASSFDRGSSEQYF
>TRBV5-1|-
CASSLALAGTSWDEQFF
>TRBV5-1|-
CASRSSGSSYNEQFF
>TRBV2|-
CASTDSLFYGYTF
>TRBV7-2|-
CASSLLVAGSPGAYNEQFF
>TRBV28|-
CASRVGLAGLHDCFF
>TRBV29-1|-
CSVDGWVVNEQFF
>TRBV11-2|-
CASSPGRYQPQHF
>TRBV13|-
CASSLPLAGDNEQFF
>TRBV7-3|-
CASSLSPPTGANVLTF
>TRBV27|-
CASKRTGFSGNTIYF
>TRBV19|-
CASIPTGTGIFMNTEAFF
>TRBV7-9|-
CASSLRDSGRYNEQFF
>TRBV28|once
CASSLWGQSYGYTF
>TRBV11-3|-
CASSFAGRSAGGNEQFF
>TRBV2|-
CASSITGANDGELFF
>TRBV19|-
CASSIAGMNTEAFF
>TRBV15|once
CATSRDPRGAGNTIYF
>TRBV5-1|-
CASSLSGRSYNEQFF
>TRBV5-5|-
CASSTGLAGGKDTQYF
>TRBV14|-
CASSQGWDGRVPNEQFF
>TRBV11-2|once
CASSLPKTGPGNTIYF
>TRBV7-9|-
CASSPGQGDLYGYTF
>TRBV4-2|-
CASSQRTGLAEVTGELFF
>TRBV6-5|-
CASSSRQTAGQPQHF
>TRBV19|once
CASYQTSGRVSFSYNEQFF
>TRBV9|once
CASSGMTGAYGYTF
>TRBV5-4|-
CASSLVGLWNTEAFF
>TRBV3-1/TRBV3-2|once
CASSQEGGVGQPQHF